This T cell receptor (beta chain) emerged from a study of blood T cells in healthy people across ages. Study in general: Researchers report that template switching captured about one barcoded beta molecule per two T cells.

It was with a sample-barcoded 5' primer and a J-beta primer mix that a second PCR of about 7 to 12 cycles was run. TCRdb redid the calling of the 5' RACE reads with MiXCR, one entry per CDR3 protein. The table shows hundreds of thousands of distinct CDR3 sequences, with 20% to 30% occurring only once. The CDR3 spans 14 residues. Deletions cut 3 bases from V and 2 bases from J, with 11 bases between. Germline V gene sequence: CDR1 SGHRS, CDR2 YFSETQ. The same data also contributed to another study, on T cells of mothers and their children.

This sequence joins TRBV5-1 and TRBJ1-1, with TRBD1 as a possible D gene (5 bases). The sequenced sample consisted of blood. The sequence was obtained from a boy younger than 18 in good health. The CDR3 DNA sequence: TGCGCCAGCAGCTCCCCTGACAGAAACACTGAAGCTTTCTTT. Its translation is CASSSPDRNTEAFF.